This T cell receptor (beta chain) emerged from a study of T cells in Graves' hyperthyroidism and ophthalmopathy. Background on the study: Blood from the periphery was taken at initial diagnosis, before any treatment.

Note on this clonotype: The antigen remains undetermined.

TCR beta CDR3 sequences were amplified from RNA transcripts. The TCR CDR3 was amplified in a first-round RT-PCR using the HTBI primer set. TCRdb passed the multiplex PCR reads through MiXCR, listing each CDR3 protein once. The sample carries approximately 400,000 distinct CDR3 sequences, 11% to 15% recorded once. PBMCs were derived from roughly 9.6 ml fresh peripheral blood. Broader study findings: Peripheral blood also featured most of the thyroid clonotypes expanded above 0.001. In simple terms, a model built on 13 V-J features told ophthalmopathy apart from stable hyperthyroidism.

V lost 6 bases and J lost 3, with 6 bases in between. The CDR3 is 12 residues long. The germline gives CDR1 MNHEY, CDR2 SMNVEV (reference sequence). The chain links TRBV27 to TRBJ1-5; no clear D gene. The sequence derives from a middle-aged man with Graves' ophthalmopathy. Input material: blood. The CDR3: CASSMSNQPQHF. The DNA for the CDR3 is TGTGCCAGCAGCATGTCCAATCAGCCCCAGCATTTT.